This T cell receptor (beta chain) came from a study of shared clonotypes between healthy human individuals. Germline assignment: CDR1 SGHRS and CDR2 YFSETQ. The CDR3 consists of 14 residues. With regard to this clone: One junction end does not reproduce the germline sequence, and a read error may be involved.

Sequencing was performed with immunoSEQ multiplex PCR; in TCRdb, only in-frame clones are kept and a portion is missing. The data contain 2 million to 2.5 million clones, around 90% of them singletons. The TCR comes from a man between 18 and 29 years old in good health. Some clones in this sample may be carry-over from other donors' samples. Input material: naive CD4+ T cells from PBMCs. Subset described: CD45RA+ positively selected. This chain uses TRBV5-1 with TRBJ2-7, with 7 bases aligning to TRBD2. CDR3 amino acids: CASRLAGDFYEQYF. The CDR3 coding sequence is TGCGCCAGCAGATTGGCGGGAGATTTCTACGAGCAGTACTTC.